This entry describes one T cell receptor (beta chain). This sample was included in a study of cytomegalovirus exposure and HLA in healthy donors. Germline CDR1 reads SGHTA; CDR2 reads FQGNSA. Between the trimmed V and J ends, which lost 5 bases and 3 bases, there was a span of 14 bases. The CDR3 consists of 15 residues. The PCR had 60 Vbeta and 13 Jbeta primers. Data came from immunoSEQ multiplex PCR; TCRdb stores just in-frame clones and leaves some out. The data contain about 94,000 clones, 76% of them singletons. Sequencing used PBMCs. V and J are TRBV7-2 and TRBJ1-5; D is perhaps TRBD1 (5 bases). This TCR was recovered from a male donor in good health and CMV-seronegative. The CDR3 loop reads CASSPTGGTNQPQHF. In nucleotides, the CDR3 is TGTGCCAGCAGCCCCACCGGGGGGACCAATCAGCCCCAGCATTTT. Looking up the rest from reference TRBV7-2 and TRBJ1-5 gives the full variable domain: GAGVSQSPSNKVTEKGKDVELRCDPISGHTALYWYRQSLGQGLEFLIYFQGNSAPDKSGLPSDRFSAERTGGSVSTLTIQRTQQEDSAVYLCASSPTGGTNQPQHFGDGTRLSIL.